This TCR beta chain was sequenced in a study of regulatory T cells in long-lasting Graves disease. This clonotype was picked up many times. Libraries of TCR beta came from iRepertoire HTBI primers plus Arm-PCR of CDR3 regions. TCRdb recomputed calls from the multiplex PCR reads with MiXCR, one row per CDR3 protein. This sample has a few hundred thousand distinct CDR3 sequences, with about 13% found just once. As to time point: newly diagnosed GD, antithyroid drugs for less than 3 months. PBMC-extracted RNA yielded the TCR library. The EDTA tubes were filled with around 9.2 milliliters of drawn peripheral blood. The CDR3 length is 16 residues. CDR1 and CDR2 from the germline V gene are SGHVS and FQNEAQ. Trimming at V came to 5 bases and at J to 0 bases, leaving 6 bases not matched to a gene. This same sample was also part of a study on T cells in Graves' hyperthyroidism and ophthalmopathy. Per that paper: Patients were aged 18 to 65, had disease duration under 2 months, and had newly diagnosed hyperthyroidism.

This sample comprised peripheral blood mononuclear cells (PBMCs), obtained at new diagnosis, from a patient treated with antithyroid drugs. This TCR came from a man younger than 45 with Graves disease. J is TRBJ2-1 and V is TRBV7-8; 8 positions agree with TRBD2. The CDR3 DNA sequence: TGTGCCAGCAGCCCCGGGAGGGGTTACTCCTACAATGAGCAGTTCTTC. Protein product: CASSPGRGYSYNEQFF.